Given below is one T cell receptor beta chain in context. TCRdb's copy holds only in-frame clones and misses some; the assay was immunoSEQ multiplex PCR. This table holds fewer than 200,000 clones, roughly 80% found once. Participant ages covered roughly 18 to 89 years across 20 to 25 US areas. Membership in each cohort depended on participant-reported clinical history. The ends were cut back, 2 bases at V and 3 bases at J, with 9 bases in the middle. This CDR3 has 14 amino acids. Germline V lookup: CDR1 SGHTS, CDR2 YDEGEE. This sample is part of a study of blood T cell repertoires in COVID-19. The sequence came from a woman in her forties with acute COVID-19. This chain joins TRBV5-8 and TRBJ2-1; maybe TRBD2 (5 bases). The sequenced sample was PBMCs or T cells enriched from blood (not recorded which). CDR3 sequence: CASSFVGGYNEQFF. The CDR3 bases are TGTGCCAGCAGCTTCGTAGGAGGCTACAATGAGCAGTTCTTC.